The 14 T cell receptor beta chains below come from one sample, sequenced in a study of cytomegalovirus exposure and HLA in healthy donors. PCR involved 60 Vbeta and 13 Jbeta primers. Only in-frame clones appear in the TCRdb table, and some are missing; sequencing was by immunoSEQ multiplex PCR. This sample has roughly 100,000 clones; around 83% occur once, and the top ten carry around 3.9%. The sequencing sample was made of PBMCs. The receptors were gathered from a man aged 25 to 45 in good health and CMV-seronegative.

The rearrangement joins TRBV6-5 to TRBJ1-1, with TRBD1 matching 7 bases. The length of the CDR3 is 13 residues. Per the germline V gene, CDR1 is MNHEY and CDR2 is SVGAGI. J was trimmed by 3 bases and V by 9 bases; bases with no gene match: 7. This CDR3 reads CASTRDRYTEAFF. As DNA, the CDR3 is TGTGCCAGTACCCGGGACAGATACACTGAAGCTTTCTTT.

CDR3 protein: CASSLVGGQGDEQYF. The DNA for the CDR3 is TGTGCCAGCAGCTTAGTAGGGGGCCAGGGGGACGAGCAGTACTTC. V is TRBV7-6 and J is TRBJ2-7; TRBD1 aligns across 7 bases. CDR3 length: 15 amino acids. The ends lost 1 base at V and 5 bases at J; junction bases unmatched: 8. CDR1 and CDR2 (germline): SGHVS, FNYEAQ.

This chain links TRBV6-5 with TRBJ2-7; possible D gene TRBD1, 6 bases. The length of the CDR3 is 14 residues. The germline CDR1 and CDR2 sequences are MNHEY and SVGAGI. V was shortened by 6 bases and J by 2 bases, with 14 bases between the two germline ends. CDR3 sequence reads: CASSRQATTYEQYF. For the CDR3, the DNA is TGTGCCAGCAGCCGACAGGCCACTACCTACGAGCAGTACTTC.

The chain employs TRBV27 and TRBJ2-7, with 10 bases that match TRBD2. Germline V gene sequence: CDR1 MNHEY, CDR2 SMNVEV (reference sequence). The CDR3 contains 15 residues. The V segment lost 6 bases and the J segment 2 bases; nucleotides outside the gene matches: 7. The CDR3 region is CASSVTGTSAYEQYF. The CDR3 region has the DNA TGTGCCAGCAGCGTAACCGGGACTAGCGCCTACGAGCAGTACTTC.

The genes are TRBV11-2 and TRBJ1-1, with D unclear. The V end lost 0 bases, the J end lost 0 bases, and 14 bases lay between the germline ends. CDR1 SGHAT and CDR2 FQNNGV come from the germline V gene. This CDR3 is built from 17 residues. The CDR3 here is CASSLELRAGLNTEAFF. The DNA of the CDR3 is TGTGCCAGCAGCTTAGAGCTAAGGGCGGGGTTGAACACTGAAGCTTTCTTT.

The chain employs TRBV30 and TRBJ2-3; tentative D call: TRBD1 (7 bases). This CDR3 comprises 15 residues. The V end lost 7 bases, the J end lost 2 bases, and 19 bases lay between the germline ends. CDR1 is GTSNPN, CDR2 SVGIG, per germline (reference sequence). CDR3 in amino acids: CASSRAGGNTDTQYF. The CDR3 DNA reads TGTGCCTCCTCCCGGGCAGGGGGGAACACAGATACGCAGTATTTT.

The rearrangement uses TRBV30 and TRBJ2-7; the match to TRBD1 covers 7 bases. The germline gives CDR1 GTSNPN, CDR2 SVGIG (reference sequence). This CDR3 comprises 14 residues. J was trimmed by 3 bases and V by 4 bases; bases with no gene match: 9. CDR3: CAWKGQETDYEQYF. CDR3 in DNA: TGTGCCTGGAAAGGACAGGAGACAGACTACGAGCAGTACTTC.

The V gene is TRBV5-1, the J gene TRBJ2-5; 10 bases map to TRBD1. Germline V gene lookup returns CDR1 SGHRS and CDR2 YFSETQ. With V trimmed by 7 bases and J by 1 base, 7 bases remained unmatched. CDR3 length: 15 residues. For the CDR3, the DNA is TGCGCCAGCGGAAGGACAGGGGGTTTCCAAGAGACCCAGTACTTC. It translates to CASGRTGGFQETQYF.

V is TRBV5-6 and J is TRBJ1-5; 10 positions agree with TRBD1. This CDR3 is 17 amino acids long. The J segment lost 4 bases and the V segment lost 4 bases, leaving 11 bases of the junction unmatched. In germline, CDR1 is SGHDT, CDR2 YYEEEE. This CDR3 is CASSLTLSDRGNQPQHF. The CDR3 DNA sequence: TGTGCCAGCAGCCTTACCCTCTCGGACAGGGGGAATCAGCCCCAGCATTTT.

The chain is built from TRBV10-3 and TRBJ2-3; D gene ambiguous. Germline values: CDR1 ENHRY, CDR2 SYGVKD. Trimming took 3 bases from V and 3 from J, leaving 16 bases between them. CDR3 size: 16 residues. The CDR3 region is CAISENGGFVTDTQYF. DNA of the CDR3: TGTGCCATCAGTGAAAATGGCGGATTCGTGACAGATACGCAGTATTTT.

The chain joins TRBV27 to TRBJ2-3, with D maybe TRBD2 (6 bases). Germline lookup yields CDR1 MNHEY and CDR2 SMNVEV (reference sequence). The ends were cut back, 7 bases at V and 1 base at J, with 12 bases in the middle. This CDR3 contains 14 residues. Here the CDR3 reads CASTWGGGTDTQYF. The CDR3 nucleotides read TGTGCCAGCACCTGGGGCGGGGGCACAGATACGCAGTATTTT.

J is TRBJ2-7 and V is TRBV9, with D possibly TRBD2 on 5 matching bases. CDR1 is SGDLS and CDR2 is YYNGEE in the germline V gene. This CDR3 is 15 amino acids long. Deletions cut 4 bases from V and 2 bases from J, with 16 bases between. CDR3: CASSPRQLTTYEQYF. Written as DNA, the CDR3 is TGTGCCAGCAGCCCCCGGCAGCTGACTACCTACGAGCAGTACTTC. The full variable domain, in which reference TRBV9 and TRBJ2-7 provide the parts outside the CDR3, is DSGVTQTPKHLITATGQRVTLRCSPRSGDLSVYWYQQSLDQGLQFLIQYYNGEERAKGNILERFSAQQFPDLHSELNLSSLELGDSALYFCASSPRQLTTYEQYFGPGTRLTVT.

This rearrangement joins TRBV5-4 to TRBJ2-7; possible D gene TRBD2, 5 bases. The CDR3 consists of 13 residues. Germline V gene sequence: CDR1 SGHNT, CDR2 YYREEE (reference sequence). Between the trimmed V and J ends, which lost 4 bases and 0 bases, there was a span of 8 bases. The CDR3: CASSVRDSYEQYF. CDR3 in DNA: TGTGCCAGCAGCGTCCGGGACTCCTACGAGCAGTACTTC.

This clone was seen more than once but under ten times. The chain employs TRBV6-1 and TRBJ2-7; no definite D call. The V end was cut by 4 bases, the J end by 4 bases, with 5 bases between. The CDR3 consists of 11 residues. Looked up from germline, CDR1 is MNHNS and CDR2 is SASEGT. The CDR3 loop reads CASSAYYEQYF. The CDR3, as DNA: TGTGCCAGCAGTGCCTATTACGAGCAGTACTTC.